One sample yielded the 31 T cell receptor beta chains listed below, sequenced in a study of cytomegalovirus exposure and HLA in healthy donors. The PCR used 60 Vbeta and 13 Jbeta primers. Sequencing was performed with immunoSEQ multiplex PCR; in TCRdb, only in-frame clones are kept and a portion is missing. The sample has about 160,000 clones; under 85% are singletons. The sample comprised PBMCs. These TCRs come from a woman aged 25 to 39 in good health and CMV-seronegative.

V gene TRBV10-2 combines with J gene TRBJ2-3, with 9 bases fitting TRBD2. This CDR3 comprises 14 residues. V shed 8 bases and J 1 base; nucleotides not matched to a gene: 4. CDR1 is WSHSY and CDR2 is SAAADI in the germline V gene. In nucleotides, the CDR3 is TGCGCCAGCCTAGCGGGGATCGGCACAGATACGCAGTATTTT. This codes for CASLAGIGTDTQYF.

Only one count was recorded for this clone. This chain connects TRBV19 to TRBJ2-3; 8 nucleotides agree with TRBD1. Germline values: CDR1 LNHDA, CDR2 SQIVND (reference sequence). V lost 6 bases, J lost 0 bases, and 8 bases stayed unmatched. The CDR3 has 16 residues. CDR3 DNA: TGTGCCAGTAGAGGGCCCGGGACAGGCAGCACAGATACGCAGTATTTT. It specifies CASRGPGTGSTDTQYF. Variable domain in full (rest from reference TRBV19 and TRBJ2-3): DGGITQSPKYLFRKEGQNVTLSCEQNLNHDAMYWYRQDPGQGLRLIYYSQIVNDFQKGDIAEGYSVSREKKESFPLTVTSAQKNPTAFYLCASRGPGTGSTDTQYFGPGTRLTVL.

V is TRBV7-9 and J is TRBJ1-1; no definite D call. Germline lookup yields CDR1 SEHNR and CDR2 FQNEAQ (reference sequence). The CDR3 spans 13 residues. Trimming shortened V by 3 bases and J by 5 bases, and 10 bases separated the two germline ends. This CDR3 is CASSFSTTTEAFF. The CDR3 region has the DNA TGTGCCAGCAGCTTCTCAACTACTACTGAAGCTTTCTTT.

The CDR3 sequence: CASSSTSGGLGETQYF. The CDR3 DNA is TGTGCCAGCAGCTCTACTAGCGGGGGCCTCGGAGAGACCCAGTACTTC. The chain recombines TRBV7-9 with TRBJ2-5, with 11 bases identical to TRBD2. The V segment lost 4 bases and the J segment 4 bases; nucleotides outside the gene matches: 8. Germline loops: CDR1 SEHNR, CDR2 FQNEAQ (reference sequence). The CDR3 contains 16 residues.

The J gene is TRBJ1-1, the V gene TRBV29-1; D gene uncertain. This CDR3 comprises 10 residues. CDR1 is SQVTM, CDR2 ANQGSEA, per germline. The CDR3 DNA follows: TGCGGCGCGGGGAACACTGAAGCTTTCTTT. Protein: CGAGNTEAFF.

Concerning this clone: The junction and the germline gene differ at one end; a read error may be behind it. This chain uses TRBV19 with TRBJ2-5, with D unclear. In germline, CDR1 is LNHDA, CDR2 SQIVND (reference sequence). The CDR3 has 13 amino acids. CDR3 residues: CASGIERQETQYF. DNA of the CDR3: TGTGCCAGTGGTATAGAACGGCAAGAGACCCAGTACTTC. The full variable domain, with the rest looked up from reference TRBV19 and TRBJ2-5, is DGGITQSPKYLFRKEGQNVTLSCEQNLNHDAMYWYRQDPGQGLRLIYYSQIVNDFQKGDIAEGYSVSREKKESFPLTVTSAQKNPTAFYLCASGIERQETQYFGPGTRLLVL.

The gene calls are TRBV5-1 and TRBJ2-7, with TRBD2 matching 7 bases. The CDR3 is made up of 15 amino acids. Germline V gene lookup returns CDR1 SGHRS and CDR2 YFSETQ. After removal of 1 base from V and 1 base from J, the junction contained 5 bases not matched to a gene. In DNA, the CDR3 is TGCGCCAGCAGCTTGCGAGGGGAGGGATCCTACGAGCAGTACTTC. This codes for CASSLRGEGSYEQYF. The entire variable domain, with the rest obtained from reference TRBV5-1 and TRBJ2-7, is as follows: KAGVTQTPRYLIKTRGQQVTLSCSPISGHRSVSWYQQTPGQGLQFLFEYFSETQRNKGNFPGRFSGRQFSNSRSEMNVSTLELGDSALYLCASSLRGEGSYEQYFGPGTRLTVT.

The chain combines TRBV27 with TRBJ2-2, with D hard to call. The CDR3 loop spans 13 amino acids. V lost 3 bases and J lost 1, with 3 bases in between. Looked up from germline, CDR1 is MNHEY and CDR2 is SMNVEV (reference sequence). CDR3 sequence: CASSFQNTGELFF. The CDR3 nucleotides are TGTGCCAGCAGTTTCCAGAACACCGGGGAGCTGTTTTTT.

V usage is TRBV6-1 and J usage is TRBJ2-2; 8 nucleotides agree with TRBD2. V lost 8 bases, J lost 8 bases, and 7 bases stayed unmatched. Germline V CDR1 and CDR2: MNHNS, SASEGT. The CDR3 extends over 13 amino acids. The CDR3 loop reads CASHLIAGGELFF. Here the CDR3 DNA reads TGTGCCAGCCACCTTATAGCGGGAGGGGAGCTGTTTTTT.

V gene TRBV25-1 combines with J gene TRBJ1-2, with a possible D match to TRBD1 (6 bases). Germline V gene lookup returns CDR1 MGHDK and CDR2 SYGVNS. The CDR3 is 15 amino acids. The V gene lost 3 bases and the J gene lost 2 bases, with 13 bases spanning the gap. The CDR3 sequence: CASSDRDNKNYGYTF. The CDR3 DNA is TGTGCCAGCAGTGACCGGGACAACAAGAACTATGGCTACACCTTC.

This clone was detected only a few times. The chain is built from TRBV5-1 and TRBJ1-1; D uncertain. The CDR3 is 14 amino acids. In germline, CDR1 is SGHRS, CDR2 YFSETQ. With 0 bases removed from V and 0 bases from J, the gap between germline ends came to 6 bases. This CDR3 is CASSLELMNTEAFF. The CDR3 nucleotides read TGCGCCAGCAGCTTGGAGCTAATGAACACTGAAGCTTTCTTT.

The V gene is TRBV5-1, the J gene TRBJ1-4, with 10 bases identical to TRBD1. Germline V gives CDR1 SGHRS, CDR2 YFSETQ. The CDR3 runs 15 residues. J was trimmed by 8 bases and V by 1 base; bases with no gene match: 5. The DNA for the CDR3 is TGCGCCAGCAGCTTGCGACAGGGGGCTTTAGAAAAACTGTTTTTT. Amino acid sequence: CASSLRQGALEKLFF.

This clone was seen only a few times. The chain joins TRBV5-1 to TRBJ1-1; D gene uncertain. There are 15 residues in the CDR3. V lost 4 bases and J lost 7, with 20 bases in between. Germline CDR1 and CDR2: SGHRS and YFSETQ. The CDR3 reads CASSKNTFSADEAFF. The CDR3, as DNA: TGCGCCAGCAGCAAGAATACTTTTTCGGCGGATGAAGCTTTCTTT. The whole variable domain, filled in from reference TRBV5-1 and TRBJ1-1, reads KAGVTQTPRYLIKTRGQQVTLSCSPISGHRSVSWYQQTPGQGLQFLFEYFSETQRNKGNFPGRFSGRQFSNSRSEMNVSTLELGDSALYLCASSKNTFSADEAFFGQGTRLTVV.

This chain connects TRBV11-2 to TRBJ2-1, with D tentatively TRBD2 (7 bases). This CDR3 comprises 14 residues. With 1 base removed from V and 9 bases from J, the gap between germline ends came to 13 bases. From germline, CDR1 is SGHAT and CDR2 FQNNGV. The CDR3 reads CASSLVRGRFEQFF. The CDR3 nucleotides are TGTGCCAGCAGCTTAGTGCGGGGGCGTTTTGAGCAGTTCTTC.

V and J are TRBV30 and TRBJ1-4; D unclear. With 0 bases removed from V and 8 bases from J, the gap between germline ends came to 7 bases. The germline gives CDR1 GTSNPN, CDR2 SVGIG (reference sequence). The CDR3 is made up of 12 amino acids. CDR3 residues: CAWSVHAEKLFF. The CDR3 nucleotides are TGTGCCTGGAGTGTACACGCCGAAAAACTGTTTTTT.

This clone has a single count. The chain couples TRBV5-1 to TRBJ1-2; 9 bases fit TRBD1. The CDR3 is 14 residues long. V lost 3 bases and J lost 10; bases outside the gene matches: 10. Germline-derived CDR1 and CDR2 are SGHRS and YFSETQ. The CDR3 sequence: CASSSGQGLEAYTF. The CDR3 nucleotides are TGCGCCAGCAGCTCGGGACAGGGTCTTGAGGCCTACACCTTC. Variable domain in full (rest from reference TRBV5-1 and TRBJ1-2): KAGVTQTPRYLIKTRGQQVTLSCSPISGHRSVSWYQQTPGQGLQFLFEYFSETQRNKGNFPGRFSGRQFSNSRSEMNVSTLELGDSALYLCASSSGQGLEAYTFGSGTRLTVV.

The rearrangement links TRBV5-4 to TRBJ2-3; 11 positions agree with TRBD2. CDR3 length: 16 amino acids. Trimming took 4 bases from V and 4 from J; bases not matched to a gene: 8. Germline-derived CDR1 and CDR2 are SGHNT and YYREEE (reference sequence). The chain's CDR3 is CASSLTPTSGADTQYF. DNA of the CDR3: TGTGCCAGCAGCCTAACCCCGACTAGCGGGGCAGATACGCAGTATTTT.

CDR3 nucleotides: TGTGCCAGCAGCGAGGGGTCCTTAGCCAAAAACATTCAGTACTTC. Translation gives CASSEGSLAKNIQYF. The rearrangement joins TRBV9 to TRBJ2-4; maybe TRBD1 (5 bases). Germline V gene sequence: CDR1 SGDLS, CDR2 YYNGEE. The CDR3 has 15 amino acids. Trimming took off 3 bases at V and 0 bases at J, with 10 bases between the two ends.

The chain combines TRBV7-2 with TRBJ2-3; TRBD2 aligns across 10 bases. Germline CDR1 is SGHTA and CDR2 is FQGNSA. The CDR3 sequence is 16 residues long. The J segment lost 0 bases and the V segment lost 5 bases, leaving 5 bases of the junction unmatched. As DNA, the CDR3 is TGTGCCAGCAGCCCAGGACTAGCGGATAGCACAGATACGCAGTATTTT. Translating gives CASSPGLADSTDTQYF.

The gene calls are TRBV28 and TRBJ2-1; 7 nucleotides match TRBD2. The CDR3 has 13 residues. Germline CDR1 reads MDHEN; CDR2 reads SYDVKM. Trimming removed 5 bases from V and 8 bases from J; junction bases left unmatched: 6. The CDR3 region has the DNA TGTGCCAGCAGTCGCGGGAGTAGGTATGAGCAGTTCTTC. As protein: CASSRGSRYEQFF.

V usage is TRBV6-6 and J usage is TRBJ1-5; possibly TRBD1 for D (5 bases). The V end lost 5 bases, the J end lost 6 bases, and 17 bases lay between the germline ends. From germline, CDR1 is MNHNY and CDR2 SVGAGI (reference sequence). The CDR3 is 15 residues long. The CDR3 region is CASSIPSGGSQPQHF. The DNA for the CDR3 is TGTGCCAGCAGTATCCCCTCCGGGGGTAGTCAGCCCCAGCATTTT.

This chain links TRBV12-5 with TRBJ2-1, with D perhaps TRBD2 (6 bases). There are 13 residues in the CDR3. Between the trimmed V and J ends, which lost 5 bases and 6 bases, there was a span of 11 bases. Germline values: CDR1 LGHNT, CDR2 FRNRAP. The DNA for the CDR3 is TGTGCTAGTGGTCTAGGGACTCCCAATGAGCAGTTCTTC. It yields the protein CASGLGTPNEQFF.

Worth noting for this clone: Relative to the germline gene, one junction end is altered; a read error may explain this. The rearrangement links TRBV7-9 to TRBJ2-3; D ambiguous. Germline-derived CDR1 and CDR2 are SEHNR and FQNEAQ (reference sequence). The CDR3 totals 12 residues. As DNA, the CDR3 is TGTTCCAGCAGCCCACAGACAGATACGCAGTATTTT. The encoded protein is CSSSPQTDTQYF.

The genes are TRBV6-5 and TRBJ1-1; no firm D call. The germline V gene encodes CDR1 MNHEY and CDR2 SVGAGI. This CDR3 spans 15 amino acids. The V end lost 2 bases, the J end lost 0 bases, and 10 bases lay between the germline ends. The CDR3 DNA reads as TGTGCCAGCAGTTACCACCAGAACATGAACACTGAAGCTTTCTTT. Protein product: CASSYHQNMNTEAFF.

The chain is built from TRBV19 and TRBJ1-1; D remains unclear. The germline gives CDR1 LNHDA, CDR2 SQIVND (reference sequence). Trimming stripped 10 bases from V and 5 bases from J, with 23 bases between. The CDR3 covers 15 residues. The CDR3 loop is CAIILPKGRGTEAFF. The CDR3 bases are TGTGCCATTATCTTACCTAAAGGGCGGGGTACTGAAGCTTTCTTT.

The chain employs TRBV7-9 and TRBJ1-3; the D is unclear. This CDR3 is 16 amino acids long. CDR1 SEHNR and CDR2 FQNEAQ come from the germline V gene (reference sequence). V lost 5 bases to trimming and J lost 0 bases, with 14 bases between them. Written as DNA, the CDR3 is TGTGCCAGCAGCACCGATTTACAAGACTCTGGAAACACCATATATTTT. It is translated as CASSTDLQDSGNTIYF. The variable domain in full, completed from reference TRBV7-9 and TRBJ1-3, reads DTGVSQNPRHKITKRGQNVTFRCDPISEHNRLYWYRQTLGQGPEFLTYFQNEAQLEKSRLLSDRFSAERPKGSFSTLEIQRTEQGDSAMYLCASSTDLQDSGNTIYFGEGSWLTVV.

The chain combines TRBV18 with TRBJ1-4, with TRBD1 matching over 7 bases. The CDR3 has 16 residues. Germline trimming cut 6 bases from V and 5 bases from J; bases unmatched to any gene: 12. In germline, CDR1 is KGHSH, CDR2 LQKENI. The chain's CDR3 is CASSLTGTDINEKLFF. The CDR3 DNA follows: TGTGCCAGCTCTCTAACCGGGACAGACATAAATGAAAAACTGTTTTTT.

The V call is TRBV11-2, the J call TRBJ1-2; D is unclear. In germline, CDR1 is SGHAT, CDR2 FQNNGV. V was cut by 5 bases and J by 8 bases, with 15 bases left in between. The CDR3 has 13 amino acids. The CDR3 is CASSPWSSQGYTF. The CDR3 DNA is TGTGCCAGCAGCCCCTGGTCTTCTCAGGGCTACACCTTC.

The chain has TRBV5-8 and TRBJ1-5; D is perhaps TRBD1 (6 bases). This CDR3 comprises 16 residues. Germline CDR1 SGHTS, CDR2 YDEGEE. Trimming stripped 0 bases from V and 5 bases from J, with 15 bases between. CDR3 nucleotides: TGTGCCAGCAGCTTGGACGGCGCACAGGGACATCAGCCCCAGCATTTT. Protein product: CASSLDGAQGHQPQHF. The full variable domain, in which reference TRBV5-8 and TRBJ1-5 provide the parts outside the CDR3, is EAGVTQSPTHLIKTRGQQATLRCSPISGHTSVYWYQQALGLGLQFLLWYDEGEERNRGNFPPRFSGRQFPNYSSELNVNALELEDSALYLCASSLDGAQGHQPQHFGDGTRLSIL.

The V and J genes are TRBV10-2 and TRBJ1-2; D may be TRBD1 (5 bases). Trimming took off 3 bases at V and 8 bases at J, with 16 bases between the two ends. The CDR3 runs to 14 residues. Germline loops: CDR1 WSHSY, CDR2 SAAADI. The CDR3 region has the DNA TGCGCCAGCAGTGAAGGGGTCTTCCTCGGGGGCTACACCTTC. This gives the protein CASSEGVFLGGYTF.

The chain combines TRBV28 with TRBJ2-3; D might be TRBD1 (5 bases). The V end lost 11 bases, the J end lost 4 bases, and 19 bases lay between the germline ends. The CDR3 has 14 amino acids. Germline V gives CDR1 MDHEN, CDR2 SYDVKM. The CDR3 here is CAWGATGEADTQYF. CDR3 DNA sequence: TGTGCCTGGGGCGCTACCGGAGAGGCAGATACGCAGTATTTT. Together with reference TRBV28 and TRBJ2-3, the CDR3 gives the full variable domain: DVKVTQSSRYLVKRTGEKVFLECVQDMDHENMFWYRQDPGLGLRLIYFSYDVKMKEKGDIPEGYSVSREKKERFSLILESASTNQTSMYLCAWGATGEADTQYFGPGTRLTVL.